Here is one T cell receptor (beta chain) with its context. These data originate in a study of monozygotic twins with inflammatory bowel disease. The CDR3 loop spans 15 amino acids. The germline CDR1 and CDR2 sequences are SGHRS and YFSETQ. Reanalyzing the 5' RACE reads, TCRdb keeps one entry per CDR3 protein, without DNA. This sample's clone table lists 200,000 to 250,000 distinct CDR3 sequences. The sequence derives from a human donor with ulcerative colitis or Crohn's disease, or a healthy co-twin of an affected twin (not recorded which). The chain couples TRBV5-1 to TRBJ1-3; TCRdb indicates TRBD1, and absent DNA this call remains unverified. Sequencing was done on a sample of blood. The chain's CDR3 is CASSQDSISGNTIYF.